This T cell receptor beta chain was found in a study of shared clonotypes between healthy human individuals. General study findings and limits: Between four donors, naive CD4 clonotypes were shared at a level of about 5%. The small donor group covered limited genetic and exposure diversity.

As for this clone: No antigen is known for it.

This CDR3 spans 15 amino acids. Trimming at V came to 4 bases and at J to 2 bases, leaving 8 bases not matched to a gene. Germline CDR1 reads SGHRS; CDR2 reads YFSETQ. In the original workflow: ImmunoSEQ gave junction-only sequences without quality scores, so filtering differed. Clones were sequenced by immunoSEQ multiplex PCR, and TCRdb holds only the in-frame ones, with some missing. The V and J calls and clone size are taken from that table; D and trimming were inferred from the DNA. The sample contains more than 2,000,000 clones, over 85% of which appear only once. Sequencing input: naive CD4+ T cells sorted from blood. The subset is: CD45RA+ positively selected. This rearrangement joins TRBV5-1 to TRBJ2-5, with 7 bases aligning to TRBD1. The sequence derives from a man in his late teens or twenties in good health. The CDR3 nucleotides are TGCGCCAGCAGCAGACAGGGATGGTTACAAGAGACCCAGTACTTC. Protein product: CASSRQGWLQETQYF.